These 4 T cell receptor beta chains originate from one sample sequenced in a study of cytomegalovirus exposure and HLA in healthy donors. PCR amplification relied on 60 Vbeta primers (plus 13 Jbeta primers). Profiling relied on immunoSEQ multiplex PCR, and the TCRdb table lists in-frame clones only, not all of them. The sample lists about 140,000 clones, around 84% occurring once. Sample: PBMCs. The receptors originated from a man in his forties or fifties in good health and CMV-seronegative.

V usage is TRBV6-1 and J usage is TRBJ2-7; D not certain. This CDR3 has 12 amino acids. Germline V gene sequence: CDR1 MNHNS, CDR2 SASEGT. V was pared by 4 bases and J by 1 base, with 5 bases between. DNA of the CDR3: TGTGCCAGCAGTGTTCCGTCCTACGAGCAGTACTTC. Protein product: CASSVPSYEQYF.

The chain couples TRBV19 to TRBJ1-1; D perhaps matches TRBD1 (5 bases). The CDR3 loop spans 15 amino acids. Germline lookup yields CDR1 LNHDA and CDR2 SQIVND (reference sequence). V was shortened by 1 base and J by 1 base, with 10 bases between the two germline ends. CDR3 region: CASSIGFGGNTEAFF. The DNA for the CDR3 is TGTGCCAGTAGTATAGGATTCGGGGGGAACACTGAAGCTTTCTTT.

This clone has only one observation. The chain couples TRBV7-2 to TRBJ1-5; 10 bases align to TRBD1. V trimming: 5 bases; J trimming: 6 bases; junction bases outside the gene matches: 10. Per germline, CDR1 SGHTA and CDR2 FQGNSA. This CDR3 spans 16 amino acids. In DNA, the CDR3 is TGTGCCAGCAGCCCTCTCGGGGGACAGGGGCGTCAGCCCCAGCATTTT. Protein: CASSPLGGQGRQPQHF.

The chain recombines TRBV5-1 with TRBJ2-2; 7 bases are a match to TRBD1. Germline V gene data show CDR1 as SGHRS and CDR2 as YFSETQ. The CDR3 is 15 amino acids. Trimming took 7 bases from V and 0 from J; bases not matched to a gene: 6. The CDR3 spells CASVKGQSNTGELFF. The CDR3 nucleotides read TGCGCCAGCGTGAAGGGACAGTCGAACACCGGGGAGCTGTTTTTT.